These 9 T cell receptor beta chains were all obtained from the same sample, sequenced in a study of early T cells in non-severe SARS-CoV-2 infection (dated by TCRdb to about 2021). The library was built by means of 5' RACE. TCRdb records NextSeq 500 as the sequencer. Using fastp at Q25 and MiXCR, TCRdb reprocessed the public reads and kept productive beta chains. Each entry merges the rows of one CDR3 protein and shows their most common DNA and genes. In this sample the table shows roughly 60,000 distinct CDR3 sequences, roughly 13% of which occur a single time. About 5% of the sample comes from the top ten. Sequenced: whole blood. The source is an adult who was a healthcare worker with PCR-confirmed SARS-CoV-2 infection or an uninfected control (not recorded which).

The V gene is TRBV3-1, the J gene TRBJ2-2, with 8 nucleotides matching TRBD2. The germline V gene has CDR1 LGHDT and CDR2 YNNKEL (reference sequence). V was pared by 5 bases and J by 7 bases, with 6 bases of the junction left unmatched. CDR3 size: 14 residues. CDR3: CASSYSGMVGELFF. For the CDR3, the DNA is TGTGCCAGCAGCTATAGCGGGATGGTCGGGGAGCTGTTTTTT.

This clonotype was observed a handful of times. This chain joins TRBV29-1 and TRBJ2-7; unclear D gene. V was cut by 4 bases and J by 5 bases, with 9 bases left in between. CDR1 is SQVTM, CDR2 ANQGSEA, per germline. The CDR3 has 11 residues. For the CDR3, the DNA is TGCAGCGTTGCCTGGACGAACGAGCAGTACTTC. This sequence encodes CSVAWTNEQYF.

V is TRBV29-1 and J is TRBJ2-5; 12 positions match TRBD2. The CDR3 is 14 residues long. CDR1 SQVTM and CDR2 ANQGSEA come from the germline V gene. After removal of 5 bases from V and 2 bases from J, the junction contained 3 bases not matched to a gene. DNA of the CDR3: TGCAGCGTTACGACTAGCGGGAGACAAGAGACCCAGTACTTC. Its translation: CSVTTSGRQETQYF.

This clonotype was detected a few times. The J gene is TRBJ2-5, the V gene TRBV2; D assignment may be TRBD1 or TRBD2 (5 bases each). CDR3 length: 15 residues. Germline-derived CDR1 and CDR2 are SNHLY and FYNNEI. V lost 3 bases, J lost 5 bases, and 16 bases lay in between. This CDR3 reads CASSEGGTPRETQYF. The CDR3 DNA sequence: TGTGCCAGCAGTGAGGGTGGGACCCCGAGGGAGACCCAGTACTTC.

This chain connects TRBV7-6 to TRBJ2-7; TRBD2 matches 15 bases. CDR1 and CDR2 from the germline V gene are SGHVS and FNYEAQ. V was clipped by 5 bases and J by 6 bases; unmatched bases: 2. The CDR3 runs 14 residues. In nucleotides, the CDR3 is TGTGCCAGCAGCCCGGGACTAGCGGGGGGCGAGCAGTACTTC. This translates into CASSPGLAGGEQYF.

This rearrangement joins TRBV5-1 to TRBJ2-6, with D perhaps TRBD2 (5 bases). The CDR3 totals 15 residues. Looked up from germline, CDR1 is SGHRS and CDR2 is YFSETQ. Between the trimmed V and J ends, which lost 0 bases and 4 bases, there was a span of 8 bases. In DNA, the CDR3 is TGCGCCAGCAGCTTGGAGGACTCCGGGGCCAACGTCCTGACTTTC. The encoded protein is CASSLEDSGANVLTF.

The chain carries TRBV19 and TRBJ2-1; D tentatively reads TRBD1 or TRBD2 (5 bases each). Trimming shortened V by 5 bases and J by 1 base, and 9 bases separated the two germline ends. This CDR3 region has 14 residues. Germline assignment: CDR1 LNHDA and CDR2 SQIVND (reference sequence). The CDR3 protein is CASSRDLSYNEQFF. The CDR3 region has the DNA TGTGCCAGTAGTCGGGACCTTTCCTACAATGAGCAGTTCTTC. Combining the CDR3 with reference TRBV19 and TRBJ2-1 gives the whole variable domain DGGITQSPKYLFRKEGQNVTLSCEQNLNHDAMYWYRQDPGQGLRLIYYSQIVNDFQKGDIAEGYSVSREKKESFPLTVTSAQKNPTAFYLCASSRDLSYNEQFFGPGTRLTVL.

Ten or more counts support this clonotype. This sequence joins TRBV28 and TRBJ1-2; weak D call: TRBD1 (5 bases). The length of the CDR3 is 15 residues. Germline V gene sequence: CDR1 MDHEN, CDR2 SYDVKM. The V gene lost 4 bases and the J gene lost 0 bases, with 12 bases spanning the gap. CDR3 amino acids: CASSSGGATNYGYTF. The CDR3 DNA sequence: TGTGCCAGCAGTTCGGGCGGGGCAACTAACTATGGCTACACCTTC.

In this sample, this clonotype turned up many times. The rearrangement links TRBV29-1 to TRBJ2-1; 7 bases agree with TRBD2. In germline, CDR1 is SQVTM, CDR2 ANQGSEA. The ends lost 4 bases at V and 0 bases at J; junction bases unmatched: 9. The CDR3 totals 16 residues. The CDR3 loop reads CSVGGVGGSSYNEQFF. The CDR3 nucleotides are TGCAGCGTTGGAGGGGTGGGCGGGAGCTCCTACAATGAGCAGTTCTTC.